The entry below gives a single TCR beta chain sequence along with its context. The target antigen is unknown. Method: immunoSEQ multiplex PCR; TCRdb's copy keeps in-frame clones and lacks some. The sample contains 130,000 to 150,000 clones, about nine tenths of which appear only once. The data are from a study of cytomegalovirus exposure and HLA in healthy donors. Findings and limits, study-wide: Among TCR beta chains, those listed as cytomegalovirus-associated numbered over 150. The TCR clusters that emerged in the first cohort tended, a later analysis found, to co-occur in the 110 or so validation repertoires.

This CDR3 spans 15 amino acids. The chain has TRBV21-1 and TRBJ2-5; the table calls TRBD1, which could not be checked here. TRBV21-1 is reported as a pseudogene. This TCR came from a woman aged 25 to 39 in good health and CMV-seropositive. The sample comprised PBMCs. CDR3 coding DNA: TGTGCCAGCAGCAAGGGGGCGAACAGACAAGAGACCCAGTACTTC. This translates into CASSKGANRQETQYF.